These 21 T cell receptor beta chains came from one sample sequenced in a study of Ad26.COV2.S vaccination and SARS-CoV-2 variants. Treatment noted: some 20 received Ad26.COV2.S at low or high dose, single or two shots; 5 received placebo; per-sample allocation not given. The study sampled participants on day 63 after the first vaccine or placebo injection. Here immunoSEQ multiplex PCR was the method, and the copy in TCRdb shows in-frame clones only, minus some. The data contain 290,000 or so clones, about 87% of them singletons. The sample consisted of peripheral blood, taken in a trial of Ad26.COV2.S vaccine versus placebo. The receptors were sampled from a person between 18 and 59 years old who received the Ad26.COV2.S COVID-19 vaccine or a placebo.

The rearrangement links TRBV14 to TRBJ1-2; D remains unclear. V lost 0 bases and J 8 bases, leaving 19 bases between the germline ends. Germline CDR1 is SGHDN and CDR2 is FVKESK. The CDR3 is 16 residues long. CDR3 DNA: TGTGCCAGCAGCCAAGATCGGAGGGCCCGGTCGGGAGGCTACACCTTC. Translating gives CASSQDRRARSGGYTF. Full variable domain (rest looked up from reference TRBV14 and TRBJ1-2): EAGVTQFPSHSVIEKGQTVTLRCDPISGHDNLYWYRRVMGKEIKFLLHFVKESKQDESGMPNNRFLAERTGGTYSTLKVQPAELEDSGVYFCASSQDRRARSGGYTFGSGTRLTVV.

The genes are TRBV12-3 or TRBV12-4 and TRBJ1-1; D not certain. V lost 3 bases to trimming and J lost 1 base, with 6 bases between them. This CDR3 has 13 residues. CDR3 sequence reads: CASSLGANTEAFF. The DNA for the CDR3 is TGTGCCAGCAGTTTGGGCGCGAACACTGAAGCTTTCTTT.

This clone was seen just once. V and J are TRBV6-6 and TRBJ1-3, with D tentatively TRBD1 (6 bases). This CDR3 is built from 16 residues. Germline V gene sequence: CDR1 MNHNY, CDR2 SVGAGI (reference sequence). V was clipped by 6 bases and J by 7 bases, with 22 bases between them. CDR3 region: CASSMNRAGARNTIYF. Written as DNA, the CDR3 is TGTGCCAGCAGCATGAACCGGGCAGGGGCGCGTAACACCATATATTTT.

The chain is built from TRBV11-2 and TRBJ2-1, with TRBD2 matching over 8 bases. The CDR3 is 16 residues long. The germline CDR1 and CDR2 sequences are SGHAT and FQNNGV. Losses at the gene ends were 5 bases for V and 2 bases for J; bases not matched to a gene: 8. In DNA, the CDR3 is TGTGCCAGCAGCCTACGGGGCGGGGGGCCCTACAATGAGCAGTTCTTC. Amino acids: CASSLRGGGPYNEQFF.

The rearrangement joins TRBV4-1 to TRBJ1-3; D gene unclear. This CDR3 region has 16 residues. From germline, CDR1 is MGHRA and CDR2 YSYEKL. V was shortened by 3 bases and J by 2 bases, with 14 bases between the two germline ends. This CDR3 is CASSQDPFGTGNTIYF. The CDR3 coding sequence is TGCGCCAGCAGCCAGGACCCCTTCGGGACTGGAAACACCATATATTTT.

About this clone: Sequence at one end of the junction differs from germline and may be a read error. The J gene is TRBJ1-1, the V gene TRBV13, with a tentative D call TRBD1 (6 bases). Germline loops: CDR1 PRHDT, CDR2 FYEKMQ (reference sequence). There are 12 residues in the CDR3. Here the CDR3 DNA reads TGTGCCAGCAGTTTAGAAGGGACACAAGCTTTCTTT. This codes for CASSLEGTQAFF.

The chain has TRBV5-1 and TRBJ2-2, with TRBD1 matching over 7 bases. Trimming took 2 bases from V and 5 from J; bases not matched to a gene: 6. The CDR3 has 15 amino acids. Germline V CDR1 and CDR2: SGHRS, YFSETQ. CDR3 in DNA: TGCGCCAGCAGCTTAACAGGGGAATGGACCGGGGAGCTGTTTTTT. Its translation: CASSLTGEWTGELFF.

The rearrangement uses TRBV5-4 and TRBJ1-3; the D gene is possibly TRBD1 (5 bases). Germline values: CDR1 SGHNT, CDR2 YYREEE (reference sequence). The V end was cut by 0 bases, the J end by 0 bases, with 16 bases between. The CDR3 is 18 amino acids. The CDR3 loop reads CASSLGTRDPSSGNTIYF. CDR3 DNA: TGTGCCAGCAGCTTGGGGACCCGGGACCCCAGCTCTGGAAACACCATATATTTT.

The gene calls are TRBV2 and TRBJ1-4, with D perhaps matching TRBD1 (6 bases). In germline, CDR1 is SNHLY, CDR2 FYNNEI. Trimming pared 0 bases from V and 2 bases from J, leaving 13 bases between. There are 17 residues in the CDR3. CDR3 amino acids: CASSEAGRGLTNEKLFF. The CDR3 bases are TGTGCCAGCAGTGAAGCTGGGAGGGGGTTGACTAATGAAAAACTGTTTTTT.

The sample holds a few counts of this clone. This chain uses TRBV7-9 with TRBJ1-6; the D gene is possibly TRBD1 (6 bases). CDR1 and CDR2 from the germline V gene are SEHNR and FQNEAQ (reference sequence). The CDR3 is 13 residues long. V lost 2 bases to trimming and J lost 8 bases, with 7 bases between them. CDR3 region: CASSLKGDSPLHF. The CDR3 DNA follows: TGTGCCAGCAGCTTAAAGGGGGATTCACCCCTCCACTTT.

V is TRBV30 and J is TRBJ1-1, with D possibly TRBD1 on 6 matching bases. The V gene's germline CDR1 is GTSNPN and CDR2 SVGIG (reference sequence). Trimming removed 3 bases from V and 1 base from J, with 12 bases in between. The CDR3 length is 14 residues. Here the CDR3 reads CAWRETGRNTEAFF. Here the CDR3 DNA reads TGTGCCTGGAGGGAGACAGGACGGAACACTGAAGCTTTCTTT.

The chain links TRBV30 to TRBJ1-2; 9 bases are a match to TRBD1. Trimming took 3 bases from V and 6 from J; bases not matched to a gene: 5. The germline CDR1 and CDR2 sequences are GTSNPN and SVGIG (reference sequence). This CDR3 contains 13 residues. CDR3 region: CAWRGTGRNGYTF. The CDR3 nucleotides read TGTGCCTGGAGGGGGACAGGGAGGAATGGCTACACCTTC.

The chain has TRBV6-1 and TRBJ1-2; D remains ambiguous. The CDR3 is 13 residues long. Deletions cut 3 bases from V and 14 bases from J, with 19 bases between. The V gene's germline CDR1 is MNHNS and CDR2 SASEGT. CDR3 DNA sequence: TGTGCCAGCAGTGACCCGAACGAGGCCCTAAGGACCTTC. Encoded protein: CASSDPNEALRTF.

This sequence joins TRBV4-1 and TRBJ2-7, with D tentatively TRBD1 (6 bases). Germline V gene lookup returns CDR1 MGHRA and CDR2 YSYEKL. The CDR3 runs to 16 residues. V was cut by 1 base and J by 0 bases, with 13 bases left in between. The CDR3 is CASSQGTGFSSYEQYF. CDR3 bases: TGCGCCAGCAGCCAAGGAACAGGGTTTAGCTCCTACGAGCAGTACTTC.

The chain links TRBV6-6 to TRBJ2-1; the match to TRBD2 covers 7 bases. This CDR3 spans 15 amino acids. Losses at the gene ends were 3 bases for V and 5 bases for J; bases not matched to a gene: 7. The germline CDR1 and CDR2 sequences are MNHNY and SVGAGI (reference sequence). In nucleotides, the CDR3 is TGTGCCAGCAGTTATCGACTAGCTGCCGACAATGAGCAGTTCTTC. Translated: CASSYRLAADNEQFF.

This clone was counted once. The chain links TRBV7-2 to TRBJ2-2; 11 bases are a match to TRBD2. Trimming at V came to 2 bases and at J to 0 bases, leaving 5 bases not matched to a gene. CDR1 and CDR2 from the germline V gene are SGHTA and FQGNSA. The CDR3 has 18 amino acids. The CDR3 protein is CASSLLAGGASNTGELFF. CDR3 DNA sequence: TGTGCCAGCAGCTTACTAGCGGGAGGTGCGTCGAACACCGGGGAGCTGTTTTTT.

The rearrangement uses TRBV6-5 and TRBJ2-1, with D unclear. V lost 0 bases, J lost 6 bases, and 9 bases lay in between. The CDR3 runs 14 residues. CDR1 MNHEY and CDR2 SVGAGI come from the germline V gene. The CDR3 nucleotides read TGTGCCAGCAGTTACTCCGAGTCTCTCAATGAGCAGTTCTTC. As protein: CASSYSESLNEQFF.

Comments on this clone: One end of the junction fails to match germline, which may point to a read error. V gene TRBV7-8 combines with J gene TRBJ2-5, with a tentative D call TRBD2 (5 bases). The V gene's germline CDR1 is SGHVS and CDR2 FQNEAQ. CDR3 length: 12 amino acids. The CDR3 is CASGSVPETQYF. CDR3 bases: TGCGCGAGCGGTAGCGTGCCAGAGACCCAGTACTTC. Full variable domain (remainder filled in from reference TRBV7-8 and TRBJ2-5): GAGVSQSPRYKVAKRGQDVALRCDPISGHVSLFWYQQALGQGPEFLTYFQNEAQLDKSGLPSDRFFAERPEGSVSTLKIQRTQQEDSAVYLCASGSVPETQYFGPGTRLLVL.

The chain couples TRBV11-2 to TRBJ1-6, with D unclear. Trimming pared 3 bases from V and 9 bases from J, leaving 9 bases between. Germline V gives CDR1 SGHAT, CDR2 FQNNGV. The CDR3 covers 13 residues. In nucleotides, the CDR3 is TGTGCCAGCAGCTTCACTGAGGTTTCACCCCTCCACTTT. Amino acids: CASSFTEVSPLHF.

The chain recombines TRBV6-5 with TRBJ1-3; 7 bases align to TRBD1. Germline CDR1 and CDR2: MNHEY and SVGAGI. CDR3 length equals 16 residues. The junction had 6 bases not matched to a gene; V was cut back by 4 bases and J by 0 bases. DNA for the CDR3: TGTGCCAGCAGTTCCCCGGGACAGCACTCTGGAAACACCATATATTTT. Its translation is CASSSPGQHSGNTIYF.

The chain joins TRBV9 to TRBJ1-2; TRBD1 might be the D (5 bases). Trimming left V 3 bases short and J 2 bases short, with 14 bases between. This CDR3 is built from 15 residues. Germline assignment: CDR1 SGDLS and CDR2 YYNGEE. CDR3 sequence reads: CASSAISDRNYGYTF. DNA of the CDR3: TGTGCCAGCAGCGCAATTTCCGACAGAAACTATGGCTACACCTTC.